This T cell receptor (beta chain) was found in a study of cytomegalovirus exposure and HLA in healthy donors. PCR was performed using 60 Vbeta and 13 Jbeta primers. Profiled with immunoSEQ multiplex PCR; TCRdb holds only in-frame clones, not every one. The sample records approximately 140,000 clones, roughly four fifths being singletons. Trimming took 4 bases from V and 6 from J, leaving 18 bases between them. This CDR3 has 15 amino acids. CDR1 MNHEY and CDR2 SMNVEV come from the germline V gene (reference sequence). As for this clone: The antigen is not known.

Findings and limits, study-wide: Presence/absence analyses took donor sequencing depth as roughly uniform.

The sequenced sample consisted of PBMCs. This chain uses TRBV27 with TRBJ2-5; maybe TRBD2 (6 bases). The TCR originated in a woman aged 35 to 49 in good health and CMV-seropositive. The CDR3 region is CASSSGHSRGKTQYF. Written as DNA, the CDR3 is TGTGCCAGCAGTTCTGGACACTCCCGGGGGAAGACCCAGTACTTC.